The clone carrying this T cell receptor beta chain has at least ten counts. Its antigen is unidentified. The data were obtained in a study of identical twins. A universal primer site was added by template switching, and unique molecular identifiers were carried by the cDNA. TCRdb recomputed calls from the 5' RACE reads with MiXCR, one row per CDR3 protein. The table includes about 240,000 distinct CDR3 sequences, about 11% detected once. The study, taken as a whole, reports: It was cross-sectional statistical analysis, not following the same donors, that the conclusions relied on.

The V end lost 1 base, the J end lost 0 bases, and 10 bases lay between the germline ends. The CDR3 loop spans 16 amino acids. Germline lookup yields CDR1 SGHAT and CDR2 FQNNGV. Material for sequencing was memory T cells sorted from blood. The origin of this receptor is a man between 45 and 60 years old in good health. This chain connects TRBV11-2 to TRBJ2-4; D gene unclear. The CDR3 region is CASSLAPILAKNIQYF. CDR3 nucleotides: TGTGCCAGCAGCTTAGCCCCCATTCTAGCCAAAAACATTCAGTACTTC.